The 19 T cell receptor beta chains given below trace back to one sample, sequenced in a study of cytomegalovirus exposure and HLA in healthy donors. The PCR employed 60 Vbeta primers together with 13 Jbeta primers. TCRdb's table, derived via immunoSEQ multiplex PCR, lists solely in-frame clones and lacks some. The profile shows approximately 100,000 clones, roughly 80% of them singletons. The sample comprised PBMCs. The source of these receptors is a man aged 50 to 59 in good health and CMV-seronegative.

Turning to this clone: One end of the junction varies from germline; a read error may be responsible. The chain couples TRBV18 to TRBJ2-3; no definite D call. The CDR3 runs 13 residues. Germline loops: CDR1 KGHSH, CDR2 LQKENI. This CDR3 is CASPPPSTDTQYF. The CDR3, as DNA: TGTGCCAGCCCACCTCCTAGCACAGATACGCAGTATTTT.

The genes are TRBV7-8 and TRBJ2-2; a weak D match, TRBD1 (5 bases). V was pared by 0 bases and J by 6 bases, with 11 bases between. The germline V gene has CDR1 SGHVS and CDR2 FQNEAQ. The CDR3 is 15 residues long. The CDR3 protein is CASSLARQYAGELFF. The DNA of the CDR3 is TGTGCCAGCAGCTTAGCACGACAGTATGCCGGGGAGCTGTTTTTT.

The V call is TRBV7-9, the J call TRBJ1-3; D may be TRBD1 (6 bases). V was pared by 4 bases and J by 2 bases, with 21 bases between. Germline V gene data show CDR1 as SEHNR and CDR2 as FQNEAQ (reference sequence). The CDR3 sequence is 18 residues long. In nucleotides, the CDR3 is TGTGCCAGCAGCTCGAGGGAAGCCCGACAGGCAACTGGAAACACCATATATTTT. Its protein is CASSSREARQATGNTIYF.

The chain is built from TRBV19 and TRBJ1-1; D is unclear. The CDR3 totals 14 residues. Trimming left V 5 bases short and J 5 bases short, with 15 bases between. Germline V gives CDR1 LNHDA, CDR2 SQIVND (reference sequence). The CDR3 loop reads CASSLKVSGTEAFF. For the CDR3, the DNA is TGTGCCAGTAGTTTAAAGGTGTCGGGGACTGAAGCTTTCTTT.

The rearrangement links TRBV4-1 to TRBJ1-5, with D hard to call. Germline CDR1 reads MGHRA; CDR2 reads YSYEKL. V lost 1 base and J 4 bases, leaving 14 bases between the germline ends. This CDR3 has 16 amino acids. CDR3 sequence (DNA): TGCGCCAGCAGCCAAGGTGTGGGCCGCCCTAATCAGCCCCAGCATTTT. This encodes CASSQGVGRPNQPQHF.

The gene calls are TRBV5-6 and TRBJ1-2; the match to TRBD1 covers 7 bases. Germline loops: CDR1 SGHDT, CDR2 YYEEEE. Trimming removed 0 bases from V and 4 bases from J; junction bases left unmatched: 6. The CDR3 is 15 residues long. The CDR3 protein is CASSLAGGQIYGYTF. In nucleotides, the CDR3 is TGTGCCAGCAGCTTGGCTGGGGGACAGATCTATGGCTACACCTTC.

The chain uses TRBV7-9 and TRBJ2-5, with D maybe TRBD1 (5 bases). This CDR3 comprises 15 residues. Per the germline V gene, CDR1 is SEHNR and CDR2 is FQNEAQ (reference sequence). V lost 5 bases to trimming and J lost 5 bases, with 18 bases between them. The CDR3 sequence is CASSPTLGAMETQYF. The CDR3 nucleotides read TGTGCCAGCAGCCCTACCCTAGGGGCAATGGAGACCCAGTACTTC.

The chain links TRBV6-4 to TRBJ2-5; TRBD1 might be the D (6 bases). V lost 6 bases and J lost 4, with 18 bases in between. The CDR3 runs to 15 residues. CDR1 is MRHNA and CDR2 is SNTAGT in the germline V gene. CDR3 protein: CASSPTGWEGETQYF. The CDR3 nucleotides are TGTGCCAGCAGCCCTACAGGGTGGGAAGGAGAGACCCAGTACTTC.

The chain has TRBV2 and TRBJ2-5, with D perhaps TRBD1 (6 bases). This CDR3 contains 14 residues. In germline, CDR1 is SNHLY, CDR2 FYNNEI. The V end was cut by 8 bases, the J end by 2 bases, with 15 bases between. This CDR3 reads CASLSPGVQETQYF. The CDR3 bases are TGTGCCAGCCTATCACCAGGGGTGCAAGAGACCCAGTACTTC.

This rearrangement joins TRBV28 to TRBJ1-1; D may be TRBD1 (5 bases). This CDR3 spans 14 amino acids. Per germline, CDR1 MDHEN and CDR2 SYDVKM. Trimming shortened V by 1 base and J by 4 bases, and 10 bases separated the two germline ends. As DNA, the CDR3 is TGTGCCAGCAGTTTATACGGGAGGGGCACTGAAGCTTTCTTT. Its protein product is CASSLYGRGTEAFF.

The chain joins TRBV2 to TRBJ1-6; 8 positions match TRBD1. The CDR3 sequence is 16 residues long. Trimming removed 6 bases from V and 8 bases from J; junction bases left unmatched: 12. Germline loops: CDR1 SNHLY, CDR2 FYNNEI. The CDR3 loop reads CASRPGLGQGYSPLHF. CDR3 bases: TGTGCCAGCAGGCCCGGACTTGGACAGGGTTATTCACCCCTCCACTTT.

The chain links TRBV28 to TRBJ2-2; 7 positions match TRBD2. CDR3 length: 13 residues. CDR1 and CDR2 (germline): MDHEN, SYDVKM. Trimming at V came to 7 bases and at J to 5 bases, leaving 4 bases not matched to a gene. CDR3 sequence: CASTLGGTGELFF. CDR3 nucleotides: TGTGCCAGCACTTTGGGAGGGACCGGGGAGCTGTTTTTT.

This chain's CDR3 is CASSERTDRTDTQYF. CDR3 bases: TGCGCCAGCAGCGAAAGGACAGACCGCACAGATACGCAGTATTTT. The V call is TRBV5-1, the J call TRBJ2-3; D is possibly TRBD1 (6 bases). V was shortened by 4 bases and J by 1 base, with 13 bases between the two germline ends. Germline V gene sequence: CDR1 SGHRS, CDR2 YFSETQ. CDR3 length equals 15 residues.

This chain joins TRBV6-1 and TRBJ1-5; 7 nucleotides line up with TRBD1. Trimming at V came to 3 bases and at J to 4 bases, leaving 6 bases not matched to a gene. The CDR3 is made up of 15 amino acids. The germline CDR1 and CDR2 sequences are MNHNS and SASEGT. The CDR3 DNA reads TGTGCCAGCAGTGACTCCGGGACAGTGAATCAGCCCCAGCATTTT. Amino acid sequence: CASSDSGTVNQPQHF.

This chain links TRBV28 with TRBJ1-5; 9 bases fit TRBD1. With 3 bases clipped from V and 7 bases from J, the junction kept 7 bases outside the gene matches. Germline V gene data show CDR1 as MDHEN and CDR2 as SYDVKM. The CDR3 sequence is 15 residues long. The CDR3 sequence: CASSFLGQGGQPQHF. The CDR3 nucleotides are TGTGCCAGCAGTTTTTTGGGACAGGGAGGCCAGCCCCAGCATTTT.

This clone came up once. This chain connects TRBV18 to TRBJ2-1; 7 nucleotides agree with TRBD2. J gave up 10 bases and V 6 bases, and 9 bases lay outside the gene matches. In germline, CDR1 is KGHSH, CDR2 LQKENI. The length of the CDR3 is 13 residues. The CDR3 bases are TGTGCCAGCTCCCTCCCAAGGGAGGGCGAGCAGTTCTTC. Translation gives CASSLPREGEQFF.

This chain uses TRBV29-1 with TRBJ2-5; perhaps TRBD2 as D (5 bases). Germline lookup yields CDR1 SQVTM and CDR2 ANQGSEA. The CDR3 is 13 residues long. Trimming took 1 base from V and 5 from J, leaving 11 bases between them. The CDR3 reads CSVEGGFAETQYF. CDR3 sequence (DNA): TGCAGCGTTGAAGGAGGGTTCGCGGAGACCCAGTACTTC.

V gene TRBV4-3 combines with J gene TRBJ1-2; tentatively, D is TRBD1 (6 bases). This CDR3 comprises 15 residues. The V and J ends lost 0 bases and 5 bases respectively, with 13 bases between them. Looked up from germline, CDR1 is LGHNA and CDR2 is YSLEER. CDR3 sequence reads: CASSQDKGGRYGYTF. The CDR3 coding sequence is TGCGCCAGCAGCCAAGATAAGGGGGGGAGGTATGGCTACACCTTC.

The chain joins TRBV29-1 to TRBJ2-1; 8 bases are shared with TRBD2. The CDR3 consists of 16 residues. The V and J ends lost 4 bases and 9 bases, in that order; junction bases with no gene match: 17. Germline CDR1 reads SQVTM; CDR2 reads ANQGSEA. The CDR3 protein is CSVVGVPGAGGGEQFF. CDR3 sequence (DNA): TGCAGCGTTGTGGGTGTCCCGGGGGCCGGGGGGGGTGAGCAGTTCTTC.